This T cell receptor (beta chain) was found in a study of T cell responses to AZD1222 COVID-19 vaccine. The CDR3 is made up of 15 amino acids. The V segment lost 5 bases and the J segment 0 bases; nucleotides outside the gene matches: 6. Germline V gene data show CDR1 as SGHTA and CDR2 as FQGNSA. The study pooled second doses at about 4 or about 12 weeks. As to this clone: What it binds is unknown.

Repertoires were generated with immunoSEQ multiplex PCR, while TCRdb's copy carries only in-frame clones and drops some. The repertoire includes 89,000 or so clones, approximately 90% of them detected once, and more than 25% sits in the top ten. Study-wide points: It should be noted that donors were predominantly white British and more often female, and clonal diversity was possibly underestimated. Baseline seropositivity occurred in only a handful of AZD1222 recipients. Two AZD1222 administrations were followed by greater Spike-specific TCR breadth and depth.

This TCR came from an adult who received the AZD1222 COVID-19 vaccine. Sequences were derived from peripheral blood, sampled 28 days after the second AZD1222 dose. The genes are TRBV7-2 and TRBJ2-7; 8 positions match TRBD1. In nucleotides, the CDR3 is TGTGCCAGCAGCATGGACAGGGCCTACTCCTACGAGCAGTACTTC. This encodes CASSMDRAYSYEQYF.